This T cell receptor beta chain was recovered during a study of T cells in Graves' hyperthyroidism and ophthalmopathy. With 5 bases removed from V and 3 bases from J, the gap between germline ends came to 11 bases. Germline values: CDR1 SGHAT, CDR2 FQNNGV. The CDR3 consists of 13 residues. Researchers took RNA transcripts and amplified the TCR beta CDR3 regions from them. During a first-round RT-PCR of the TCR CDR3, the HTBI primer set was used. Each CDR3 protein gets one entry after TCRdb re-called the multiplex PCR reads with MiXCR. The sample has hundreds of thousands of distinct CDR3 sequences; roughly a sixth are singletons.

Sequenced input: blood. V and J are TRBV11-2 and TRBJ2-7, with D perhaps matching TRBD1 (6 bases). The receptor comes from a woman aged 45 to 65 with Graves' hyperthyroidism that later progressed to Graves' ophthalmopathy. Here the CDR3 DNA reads TGTGCCAGCAGCAGGGGGACATTCTACGAGCAGTACTTC. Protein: CASSRGTFYEQYF.